Listed here is a single T cell receptor beta chain. The antigen is not known. The sample belongs to a study of long-term antiretroviral therapy in people with HIV. Study context: The immediate-ART recommendation dates to 2015, and the earliest samples predate it by about a decade. Points from the study as a whole: Following ART, diversity rose but still fell short of transplant donor controls.

One or more pre-ART and two or more post-ART PBMC samples were available from each donor. The CDR3 length is 13 residues. Trimming took off 3 bases at V and 5 bases at J, with 11 bases between the two ends. CDR1 and CDR2 (germline): SGHRS, YFSETQ. Sequencing used immunoSEQ v3.0 at survey level. Some clones are missing from TCRdb's copy, which holds only in-frame ones; the method was immunoSEQ multiplex PCR. The data hold about 22,000 clones, with more than 75% observed a single time. This chain links TRBV5-1 with TRBJ1-1, with a weak D call TRBD1 (6 bases). The sequenced sample was unsorted PBMCs, obtained 2.3 years after starting antiretroviral therapy. The source of this sequence is a man in his fifties or sixties with HIV. The CDR3 bases are TGCGCCAGCAGCTACGGGCAGGGGACTGAAGCTTTCTTT. This codes for CASSYGQGTEAFF.